The rows below give T cell receptor beta chains drawn from one sample of a study of Ad26.COV2.S vaccination and SARS-CoV-2 variants. The protocol was immunoSEQ multiplex PCR, while the TCRdb copy is restricted to in-frame clones and leaves out a portion. Here the sample spans a few hundred thousand clones, 83% being singletons. The sample was peripheral blood, taken in a trial of Ad26.COV2.S vaccine versus placebo. The receptors stem from a person between 18 and 65 years old who received the Ad26.COV2.S COVID-19 vaccine or a placebo. Each CDR3 is given with its conserved first and last residue. The order of the fields is D gene, V gene, CDR3 protein. The D gene is left open where the match is weak.

d_gene: NA
v_gene: TRBV7-2
CDR3aa: CASSLPRENQPQHF

d_gene: NA
v_gene: TRBV30
CDR3aa: CAWSVGTAYEQYF

d_gene: TRBD2
v_gene: TRBV4-1
CDR3aa: CASSQEVRKSGRAGETQYF

d_gene: NA
v_gene: TRBV11-2
CDR3aa: CASSLYGTEQFF

d_gene: TRBD1
v_gene: TRBV5-1
CDR3aa: CASSGGTGGTGYTF

d_gene: TRBD2
v_gene: TRBV11-3
CDR3aa: CASSATSGRVGEQFF

d_gene: NA
v_gene: TRBV7-2
CDR3aa: CASSLTTGNYGYTF

d_gene: TRBD1
v_gene: TRBV6-1
CDR3aa: CASSEGFRGSYGYTF

d_gene: NA
v_gene: TRBV7-3
CDR3aa: CASSLRPRLNTGELFF

d_gene: NA
v_gene: TRBV4-1
CDR3aa: CASRRLGSTDTQYF

d_gene: NA
v_gene: TRBV7-2
CDR3aa: CASSSEVNYPVSDEQFF

d_gene: TRBD2
v_gene: TRBV11-1
CDR3aa: CASSLALASGSRNEQFF

d_gene: NA
v_gene: TRBV5-1
CDR3aa: CASSLGMDEQFF

d_gene: TRBD1
v_gene: TRBV28
CDR3aa: CASSWGQGWQETQYF

d_gene: NA
v_gene: TRBV24-1
CDR3aa: CATSGSSGPILQHEQYF

d_gene: NA
v_gene: TRBV5-1
CDR3aa: CASSIQETQYF

d_gene: NA
v_gene: TRBV12-2
CDR3aa: CARGASRGGNEQFF

d_gene: NA
v_gene: TRBV27
CDR3aa: CASSPRGGRHQETQYF

d_gene: NA
v_gene: TRBV2
CDR3aa: CASSEGPLYEQYF

d_gene: NA
v_gene: TRBV11-2
CDR3aa: CASSLVPSSYNEQFF

d_gene: NA
v_gene: TRBV4-2
CDR3aa: CASSQVGNGGYGYTF

d_gene: TRBD1
v_gene: TRBV27
CDR3aa: CASRLTGTIRELFF

d_gene: NA
v_gene: TRBV18
CDR3aa: CASSPRAANEKLFF

d_gene: TRBD1
v_gene: TRBV5-1
CDR3aa: CASSPQGASSYNEQFF

d_gene: NA
v_gene: TRBV9
CDR3aa: CASSPGAETYEQYF

d_gene: NA
v_gene: TRBV5-1
CDR3aa: CASSPRTRAGDEQFF

d_gene: TRBD1
v_gene: TRBV5-4
CDR3aa: CASSPGTATDTQYF

d_gene: TRBD2
v_gene: TRBV5-1
CDR3aa: CASSFSRGGRETQYF

d_gene: TRBD1
v_gene: TRBV10-3
CDR3aa: CAISDGFGDRSSTPNEKLFF

d_gene: NA
v_gene: TRBV29-1
CDR3aa: CSAIPLRGYNEQFF

d_gene: TRBD2
v_gene: TRBV5-1
CDR3aa: CASSLAGVGNGELFF

d_gene: TRBD2
v_gene: TRBV14
CDR3aa: CASSLKRTTGTSLHEQFF

d_gene: NA
v_gene: TRBV3-1/TRBV3-2
CDR3aa: CASRQDAYSGNTIYF

d_gene: NA
v_gene: TRBV30
CDR3aa: CACQRGTYRNTIYF

d_gene: NA
v_gene: TRBV2
CDR3aa: CASSDGNTDTQYF

d_gene: NA
v_gene: TRBV5-4
CDR3aa: CASSWGEGGYTF

d_gene: NA
v_gene: TRBV6-5
CDR3aa: CASSWGPDNYGYTF

d_gene: TRBD2
v_gene: TRBV7-9
CDR3aa: CASSLALMRETAYNEQFF

d_gene: NA
v_gene: TRBV6-5
CDR3aa: CASSTGTQEKLFF

d_gene: NA
v_gene: TRBV30
CDR3aa: CAWRKGPSSYNEQFF

d_gene: NA
v_gene: TRBV10-3
CDR3aa: CAISSMGNEQFF

d_gene: TRBD2
v_gene: TRBV5-1
CDR3aa: CASDGGGEQFF